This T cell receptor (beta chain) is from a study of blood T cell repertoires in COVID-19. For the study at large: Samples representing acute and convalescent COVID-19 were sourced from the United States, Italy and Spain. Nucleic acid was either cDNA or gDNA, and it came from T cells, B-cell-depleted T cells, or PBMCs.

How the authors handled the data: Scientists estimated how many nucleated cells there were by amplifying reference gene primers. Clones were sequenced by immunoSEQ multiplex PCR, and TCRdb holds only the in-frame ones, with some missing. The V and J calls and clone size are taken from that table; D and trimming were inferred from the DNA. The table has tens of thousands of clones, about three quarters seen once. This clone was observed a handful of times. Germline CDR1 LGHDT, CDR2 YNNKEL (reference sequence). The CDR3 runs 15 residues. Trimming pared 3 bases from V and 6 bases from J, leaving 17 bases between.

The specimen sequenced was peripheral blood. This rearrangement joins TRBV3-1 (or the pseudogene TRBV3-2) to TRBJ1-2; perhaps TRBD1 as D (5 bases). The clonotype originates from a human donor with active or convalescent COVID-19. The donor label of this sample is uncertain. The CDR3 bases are TGTGCCAGCAGCCATGCAACCGGGACGGGGGATGGCTACACCTTC. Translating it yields CASSHATGTGDGYTF.